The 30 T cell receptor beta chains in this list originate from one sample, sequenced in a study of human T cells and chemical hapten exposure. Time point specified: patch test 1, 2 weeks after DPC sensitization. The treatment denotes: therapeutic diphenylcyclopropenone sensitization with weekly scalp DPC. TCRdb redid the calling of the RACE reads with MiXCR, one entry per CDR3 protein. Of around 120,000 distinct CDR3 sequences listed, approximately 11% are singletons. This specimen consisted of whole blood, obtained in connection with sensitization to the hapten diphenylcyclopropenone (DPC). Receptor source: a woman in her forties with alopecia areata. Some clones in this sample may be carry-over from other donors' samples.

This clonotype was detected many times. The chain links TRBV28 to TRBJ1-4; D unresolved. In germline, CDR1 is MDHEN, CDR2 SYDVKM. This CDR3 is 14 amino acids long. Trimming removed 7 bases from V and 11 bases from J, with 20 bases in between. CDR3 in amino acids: CASTPSQVGRKLFF. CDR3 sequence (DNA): TGTGCCAGCACCCCGAGCCAAGTCGGGCGGAAACTGTTTTTT.

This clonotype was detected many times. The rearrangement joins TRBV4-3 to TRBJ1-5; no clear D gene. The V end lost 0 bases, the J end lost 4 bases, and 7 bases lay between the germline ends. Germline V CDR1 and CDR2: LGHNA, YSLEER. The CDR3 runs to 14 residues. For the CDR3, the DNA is TGCGCCAGCAGCCAAGATCTTGGGAATCAGCCCCAGCATTTT. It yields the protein CASSQDLGNQPQHF.

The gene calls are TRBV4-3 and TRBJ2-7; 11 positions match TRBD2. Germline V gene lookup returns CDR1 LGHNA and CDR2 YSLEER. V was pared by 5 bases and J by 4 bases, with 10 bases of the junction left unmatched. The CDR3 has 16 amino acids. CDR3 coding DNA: TGCGCCAGCAGCTCCTGGACTAGCGGGCAGGCTTACGAGCAGTACTTC. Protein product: CASSSWTSGQAYEQYF.

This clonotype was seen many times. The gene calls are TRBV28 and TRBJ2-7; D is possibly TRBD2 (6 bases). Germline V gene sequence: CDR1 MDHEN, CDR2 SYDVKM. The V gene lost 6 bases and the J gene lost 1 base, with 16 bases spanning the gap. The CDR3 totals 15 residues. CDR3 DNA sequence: TGTGCCAGCAGACGGACCGTTCTAGCGTCCTACGAGCAGTACTTC. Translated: CASRRTVLASYEQYF.

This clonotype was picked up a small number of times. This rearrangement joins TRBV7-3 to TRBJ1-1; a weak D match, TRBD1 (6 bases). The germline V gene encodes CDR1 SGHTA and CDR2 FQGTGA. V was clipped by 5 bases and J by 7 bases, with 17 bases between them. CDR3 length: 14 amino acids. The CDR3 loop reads CASSPRGEEDEAFF. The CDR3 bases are TGTGCCAGCAGCCCCAGGGGCGAGGAGGATGAAGCTTTCTTT.

CDR3 nucleotide sequence: TGTGCCAGCAGCCAAGAGGGCAGACACCCCACAGATACGCAGTATTTT. This codes for CASSQEGRHPTDTQYF. The V gene is TRBV4-2, the J gene TRBJ2-3; D not certain. This CDR3 contains 16 residues. From germline, CDR1 is LGHNA and CDR2 YNFKEQ. Trimming stripped 0 bases from V and 2 bases from J, with 12 bases between.

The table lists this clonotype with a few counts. CDR3 nucleotide sequence: TGTGCCAGCAGCCAATCTCGGGATTTCTACGAGCAGTACTTC. Residues: CASSQSRDFYEQYF. This sequence joins TRBV3-1 and TRBJ2-7; TRBD2 might be the D (5 bases). This CDR3 comprises 14 residues. V gave up 2 bases and J gave up 3 bases, with 11 bases separating them. Germline CDR1 is LGHDT and CDR2 is YNNKEL (reference sequence).

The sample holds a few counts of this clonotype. The CDR3 here is CASSSSGRGTGELFF. CDR3 nucleotide sequence: TGTGCCAGCAGTTCTAGCGGGAGAGGTACCGGGGAGCTGTTTTTT. The chain is built from TRBV6-6 and TRBJ2-2, with 10 bases matching TRBD2. The trim removed 4 bases at V and 5 bases at J, leaving 4 bases unmatched. CDR3 size: 15 residues. CDR1 is MNHNY, CDR2 SVGAGI, per germline (reference sequence).

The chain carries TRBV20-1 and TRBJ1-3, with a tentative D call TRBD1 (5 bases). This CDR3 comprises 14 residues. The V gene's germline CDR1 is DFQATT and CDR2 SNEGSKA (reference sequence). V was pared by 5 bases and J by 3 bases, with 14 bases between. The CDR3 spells CSAPPPGVGNTIYF. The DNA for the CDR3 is TGCAGTGCTCCCCCCCCGGGGGTTGGAAACACCATATATTTT.

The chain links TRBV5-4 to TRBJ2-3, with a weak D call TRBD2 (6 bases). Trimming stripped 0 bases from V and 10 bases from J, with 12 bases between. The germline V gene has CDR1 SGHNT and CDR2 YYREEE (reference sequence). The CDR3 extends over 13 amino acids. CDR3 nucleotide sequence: TGTGCCAGCAGCTTGGAGCGACTAGAGGCGCAGTATTTT. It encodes CASSLERLEAQYF.

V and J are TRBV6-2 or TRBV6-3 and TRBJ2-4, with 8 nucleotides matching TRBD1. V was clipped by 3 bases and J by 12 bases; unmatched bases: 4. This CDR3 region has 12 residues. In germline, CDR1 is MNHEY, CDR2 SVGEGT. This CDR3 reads CASSYGQGNQYF. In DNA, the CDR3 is TGTGCCAGCAGTTATGGACAGGGAAATCAGTACTTC.

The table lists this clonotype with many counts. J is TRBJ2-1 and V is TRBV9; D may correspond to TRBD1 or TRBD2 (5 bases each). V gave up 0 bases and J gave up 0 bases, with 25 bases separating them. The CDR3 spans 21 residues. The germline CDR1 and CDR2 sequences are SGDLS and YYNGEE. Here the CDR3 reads CASSVGFAWNPGRNSYNEQFF. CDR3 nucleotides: TGTGCCAGCAGCGTAGGGTTCGCTTGGAATCCGGGACGCAACTCCTACAATGAGCAGTTCTTC. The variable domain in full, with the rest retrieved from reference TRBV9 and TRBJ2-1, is DSGVTQTPKHLITATGQRVTLRCSPRSGDLSVYWYQQSLDQGLQFLIQYYNGEERAKGNILERFSAQQFPDLHSELNLSSLELGDSALYFCASSVGFAWNPGRNSYNEQFFGPGTRLTVL.

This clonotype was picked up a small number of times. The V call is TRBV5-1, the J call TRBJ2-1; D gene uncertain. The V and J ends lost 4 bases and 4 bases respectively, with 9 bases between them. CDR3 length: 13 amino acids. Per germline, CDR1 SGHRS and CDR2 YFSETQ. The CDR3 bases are TGCGCCAGCAGCCGATACAAATACAATGAGCAGTTCTTC. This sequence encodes CASSRYKYNEQFF.

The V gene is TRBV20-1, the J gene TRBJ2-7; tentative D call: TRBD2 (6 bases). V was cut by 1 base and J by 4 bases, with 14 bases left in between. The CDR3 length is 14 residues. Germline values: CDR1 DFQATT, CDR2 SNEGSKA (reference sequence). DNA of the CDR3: TGCAGTGCTAGAGCCGCCTCGCGGGGATACGAGCAGTACTTC. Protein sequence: CSARAASRGYEQYF.

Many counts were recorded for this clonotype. The CDR3 reads CASSKDPLRVSALHF. DNA for the CDR3: TGTGCCAGCAGCAAAGACCCTCTCCGGGTGTCGGCCCTCCACTTT. The chain is built from TRBV21-1 and TRBJ1-6; the D call TRBD1 from the table was never checked on the DNA. TRBV21-1 is a pseudogene segment. This CDR3 contains 15 residues.

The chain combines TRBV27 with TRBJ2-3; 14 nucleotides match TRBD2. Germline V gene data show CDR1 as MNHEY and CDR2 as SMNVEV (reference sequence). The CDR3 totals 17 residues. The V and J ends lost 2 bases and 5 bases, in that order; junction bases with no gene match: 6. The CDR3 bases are TGTGCCAGCAGTTTACCGGGACTAGCGGGAGAAAGAGATACGCAGTATTTT. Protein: CASSLPGLAGERDTQYF.

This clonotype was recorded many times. CDR3: CASSATRDTTYEQYF. The CDR3, as DNA: TGTGCCAGCTCAGCCACCCGGGACACCACCTACGAGCAGTACTTC. The genes are TRBV18 and TRBJ2-7; perhaps TRBD1 as D (6 bases). Deletions cut 5 bases from V and 2 bases from J, with 16 bases between. This CDR3 has 15 amino acids. Germline CDR1 is KGHSH and CDR2 is LQKENI.

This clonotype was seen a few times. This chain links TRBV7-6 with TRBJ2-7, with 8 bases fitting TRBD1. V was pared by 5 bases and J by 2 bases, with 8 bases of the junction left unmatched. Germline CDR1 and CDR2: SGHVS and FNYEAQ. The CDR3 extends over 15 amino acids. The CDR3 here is CASSPRTGNPYEQYF. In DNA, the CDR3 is TGTGCCAGCAGCCCAAGGACAGGGAACCCCTACGAGCAGTACTTC.

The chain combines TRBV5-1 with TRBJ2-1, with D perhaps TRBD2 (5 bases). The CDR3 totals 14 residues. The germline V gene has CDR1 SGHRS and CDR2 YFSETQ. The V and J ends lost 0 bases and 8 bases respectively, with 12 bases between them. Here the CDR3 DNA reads TGCGCCAGCAGCTTGGCGTCTAGCTTCGATGAGCAGTTCTTC. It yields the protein CASSLASSFDEQFF.

The CDR3 loop reads CASSRDFNEQFF. The CDR3 region has the DNA TGTGCCAGCAGCCGGGACTTTAATGAGCAGTTCTTC. This chain links TRBV5-6 with TRBJ2-1, with D possibly TRBD2 on 6 matching bases. V shed 4 bases and J shed 7 bases, with 9 bases lying between them. The CDR3 totals 12 residues. Looked up from germline, CDR1 is SGHDT and CDR2 is YYEEEE. The full variable domain, rest sourced from reference TRBV5-6 and TRBJ2-1, is DAGVTQSPTHLIKTRGQQVTLRCSPKSGHDTVSWYQQALGQGPQFIFQYYEEEERQRGNFPDRFSGHQFPNYSSELNVNALLLGDSALYLCASSRDFNEQFFGPGTRLTVL.

The CDR3, as DNA: TGTGCCAGCTCACTCCAGGGGGGCAATGAGCAGTTCTTC. The encoded protein is CASSLQGGNEQFF. V is TRBV18 and J is TRBJ2-1, with D maybe TRBD1 (7 bases). The CDR3 sequence is 13 residues long. Germline values: CDR1 KGHSH, CDR2 LQKENI. V lost 4 bases to trimming and J lost 6 bases, with 10 bases between them. Variable domain in full (rest from reference TRBV18 and TRBJ2-1): NAGVMQNPRHLVRRRGQEARLRCSPMKGHSHVYWYRQLPEEGLKFMVYLQKENIIDESGMPKERFSAEFPKEGPSILRIQQVVRGDSAAYFCASSLQGGNEQFFGPGTRLTVL.

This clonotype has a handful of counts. In DNA, the CDR3 is TGTGCCAGCAGCCAAGATATTAAAGGCTGCGAGCAGTACTTC. The encoded protein is CASSQDIKGCEQYF. The chain combines TRBV3-2 with TRBJ2-7. TRBV3-2 is shown as a pseudogene. The CDR3 extends over 14 amino acids.

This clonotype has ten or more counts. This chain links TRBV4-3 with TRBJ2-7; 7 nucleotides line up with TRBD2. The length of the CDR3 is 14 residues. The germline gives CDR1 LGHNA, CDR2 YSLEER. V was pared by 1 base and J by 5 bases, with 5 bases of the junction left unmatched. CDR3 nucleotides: TGCGCCAGCAGCCAAGGGCGGGGAGGGCACGAGCAGTACTTC. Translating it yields CASSQGRGGHEQYF.

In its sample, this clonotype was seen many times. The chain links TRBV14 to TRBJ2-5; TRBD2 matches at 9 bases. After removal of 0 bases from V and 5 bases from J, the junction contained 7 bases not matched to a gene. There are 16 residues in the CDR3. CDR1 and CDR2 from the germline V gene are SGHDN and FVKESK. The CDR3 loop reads CASSQDVVAGVETQYF. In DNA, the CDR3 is TGTGCCAGCAGCCAAGACGTGGTAGCGGGAGTGGAGACCCAGTACTTC.

The CDR3 reads CASSARTVSYEQYF. CDR3 DNA sequence: TGTGCCAGCAGTGCGAGGACAGTCTCCTACGAGCAGTACTTC. This sequence joins TRBV2 and TRBJ2-7; D possibly corresponds to TRBD1 (6 bases). The V gene lost 4 bases and the J gene lost 0 bases, with 10 bases spanning the gap. This CDR3 is 14 amino acids long. In germline, CDR1 is SNHLY, CDR2 FYNNEI.

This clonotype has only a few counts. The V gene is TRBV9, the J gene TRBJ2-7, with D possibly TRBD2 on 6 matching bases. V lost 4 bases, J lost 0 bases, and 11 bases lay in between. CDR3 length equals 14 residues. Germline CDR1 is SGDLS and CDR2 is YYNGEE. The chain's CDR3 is CASSTRDSSYEQYF. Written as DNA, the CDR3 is TGTGCCAGCAGCACACGGGACTCCTCCTACGAGCAGTACTTC.

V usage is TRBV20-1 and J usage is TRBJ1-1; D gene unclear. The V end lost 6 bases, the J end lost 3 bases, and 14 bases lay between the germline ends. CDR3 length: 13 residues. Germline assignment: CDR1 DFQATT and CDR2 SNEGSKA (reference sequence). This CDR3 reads CSAPTGADTEAFF. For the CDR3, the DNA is TGCAGTGCCCCCACGGGCGCAGACACTGAAGCTTTCTTT.

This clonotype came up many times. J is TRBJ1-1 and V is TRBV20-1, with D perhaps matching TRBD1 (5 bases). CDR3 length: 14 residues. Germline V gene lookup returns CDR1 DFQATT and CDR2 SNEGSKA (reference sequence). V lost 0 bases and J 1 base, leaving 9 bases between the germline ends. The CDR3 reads CSARDGARNTEAFF. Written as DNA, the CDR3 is TGCAGTGCTAGAGATGGGGCCAGGAACACTGAAGCTTTCTTT.

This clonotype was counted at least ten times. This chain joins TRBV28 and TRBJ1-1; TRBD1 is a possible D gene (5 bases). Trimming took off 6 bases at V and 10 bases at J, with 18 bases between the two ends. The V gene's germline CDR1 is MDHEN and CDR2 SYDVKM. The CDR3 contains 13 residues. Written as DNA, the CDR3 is TGTGCCAGCAGGATCAATGAGGGGATGGCAGCTTTCTTT. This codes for CASRINEGMAAFF.

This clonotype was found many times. CDR3: CASRTGGEQYF. DNA of the CDR3: TGTGCCAGCAGGACAGGGGGCGAGCAGTACTTC. V is TRBV6-5 and J is TRBJ2-7; 9 nucleotides line up with TRBD1. J was trimmed by 6 bases and V by 6 bases; bases with no gene match: 0. Germline lookup yields CDR1 MNHEY and CDR2 SVGAGI. The CDR3 spans 11 residues.